This T cell receptor beta chain was found in a study of OX40 agonist ivuxolimab in advanced cancers. In the study overall: Patients enrolled in dose escalation were diagnosed with hepatocellular carcinoma, melanoma, renal cell or head and neck cancer. Study-level findings and limits: At 0.1-3.0 mg/kg, partial responders had clonal expansion among the lowest observed.

Trimming took 0 bases from V and 6 from J, leaving 13 bases between them. The CDR3 is made up of 15 amino acids. Germline CDR1 SGHRS, CDR2 YFSETQ. The repertoire was sequenced with immunoSEQ multiplex PCR; TCRdb's copy has only in-frame clones and lacks some. This sample has about 47,000 clones; around 80% occur once, and the top ten carry 1.5% to 2%. Patients with autoimmune history or systemic immunosuppression were excluded. In regard to this clone: Antigen specificity is unknown.

This sequence was found in an adult with an advanced solid tumor such as melanoma, head and neck, liver or kidney cancer. The chain has TRBV5-1 and TRBJ2-1, with D uncertain. Sample: CD4+ or CD8+ T cells sorted from blood, taken in a trial of the OX40 agonist ivuxolimab. The CDR3: CASSLAGDPTNEQFF. CDR3 in DNA: TGCGCCAGCAGCTTGGCCGGTGACCCCACCAATGAGCAGTTCTTC.